This T cell receptor (beta chain) originates from a study of blood T cell repertoires in COVID-19. Per the original methods: Reference gene primer amplification yielded estimated nucleated cell counts. Data came from immunoSEQ multiplex PCR; TCRdb stores just in-frame clones and leaves some out. D and trimming come from the DNA, and the V and J calls and clone size come from that table. Of about 210,000 clones in the sample, 81% are singletons; the top ten hold about 8.9%. This clone was counted once. Participants' own reports of clinical history determined their cohort assignment. CDR3 size: 17 residues. Germline lookup yields CDR1 ENHRY and CDR2 SYGVKD. Trimming took 5 bases from V and 0 from J; bases not matched to a gene: 6.

This chain joins TRBV10-3 and TRBJ2-3, with 12 bases identical to TRBD2. The clonotype originates from a woman aged 45-65 years with acute COVID-19. Sequences were obtained from PBMCs or T cells enriched from blood (not recorded which). Here the CDR3 DNA reads TGTGCCATCAGTTCCGGGACTAGCGGGCCCAGCACAGATACGCAGTATTTT. It codes for CAISSGTSGPSTDTQYF.